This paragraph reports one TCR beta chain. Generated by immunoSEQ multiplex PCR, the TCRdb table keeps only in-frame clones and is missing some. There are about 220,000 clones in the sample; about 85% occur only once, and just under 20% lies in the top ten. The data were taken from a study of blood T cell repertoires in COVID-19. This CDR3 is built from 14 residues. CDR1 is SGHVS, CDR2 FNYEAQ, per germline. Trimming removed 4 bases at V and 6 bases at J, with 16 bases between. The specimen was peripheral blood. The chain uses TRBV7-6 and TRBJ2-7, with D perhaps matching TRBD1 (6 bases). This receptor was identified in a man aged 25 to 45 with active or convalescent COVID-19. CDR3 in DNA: TGTGCCAGCAGCTCCTCTGGGGGCCGGTTCGAGCAGTACTTC. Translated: CASSSSGGRFEQYF.